There are a few counts of the clone carrying this T cell receptor (beta chain). This sample was included in a study of T-cell memory formation after mild COVID-19. From the 5' RACE reads, TCRdb called clonotypes with MiXCR, one entry per CDR3 protein. The sample has about 110,000 distinct CDR3 sequences; roughly 12% are singletons. Germline V gene sequence: CDR1 DFQATT, CDR2 SNEGSKA (reference sequence). V was trimmed by 7 bases and J by 4 bases, leaving 19 bases between them. This CDR3 is built from 14 residues. The source of this sequence is an adult woman who had mild COVID-19 (a few samples of this study predate the infection). Cell type and time point are not known. The J gene is TRBJ2-5, the V gene TRBV20-1; a weak D match, TRBD2 (6 bases). Material: PBMCs or a T cell subset sorted from them (not recorded which). DNA of the CDR3: TGCAGTGTACCCCCGGGACTTCCTGCAGAGACCCAGTACTTC. Translating gives CSVPPGLPAETQYF.